Shown below are 27 T cell receptor beta chains from a single sample sequenced in a study of cytomegalovirus exposure and HLA in healthy donors. In the PCR, 60 Vbeta and 13 Jbeta primers were used. The protocol was immunoSEQ multiplex PCR, while the TCRdb copy is restricted to in-frame clones and leaves out a portion. The repertoire holds 150,000 to 200,000 clones, approximately 75% seen once, with less than 2% in the top ten. The sample was PBMCs. These receptors all stem from a woman under 30 in good health and CMV-seronegative.

This clone was seen just once. The V and J genes are TRBV7-9 and TRBJ1-1; TRBD1 agrees at 7 bases. Germline V gene data show CDR1 as SEHNR and CDR2 as FQNEAQ (reference sequence). The CDR3 spans 16 residues. V was pared by 0 bases and J by 0 bases, with 4 bases of the junction left unmatched. CDR3 sequence (DNA): TGTGCCAGCAGCTTAGCCCGACAGGGTATGAACACTGAAGCTTTCTTT. Its translation is CASSLARQGMNTEAFF.

The chain's CDR3 is CASSLVGSEKLFF. In nucleotides, the CDR3 is TGTGCCAGCAGCTTGGTTGGGAGTGAAAAACTGTTTTTT. This chain connects TRBV5-5 to TRBJ1-4; D is undetermined. Looked up from germline, CDR1 is SGHKS and CDR2 is YYEKEE (reference sequence). The CDR3 runs 13 residues. The ends were cut back, 0 bases at V and 7 bases at J, with 7 bases in the middle.

This chain joins TRBV23-1 and TRBJ1-5; TRBD1 matches 9 bases. TRBV23-1 is an open reading frame, and its role is uncertain. V lost 6 bases, J lost 0 bases, and 6 bases stayed unmatched. This CDR3 is built from 16 residues. CDR3 in amino acids: CASRDGQGNSNQPQHF. The DNA of the CDR3 is TGCGCCAGCAGAGACGGACAGGGGAATAGCAATCAGCCCCAGCATTTT.

The chain is built from TRBV25-1 and TRBJ2-1; 7 bases match TRBD1. J was trimmed by 2 bases and V by 5 bases; bases with no gene match: 3. The CDR3 extends over 14 amino acids. Germline assignment: CDR1 MGHDK and CDR2 SYGVNS. The CDR3 sequence: CASSRQGAYNEQFF. The CDR3 DNA reads TGTGCCAGCAGTCGGCAGGGGGCCTACAATGAGCAGTTCTTC.

The V call is TRBV2, the J call TRBJ2-3, with TRBD2 identical over 9 bases. This CDR3 is built from 13 residues. Germline V CDR1 and CDR2: SNHLY, FYNNEI. V shed 7 bases, J shed 3 bases, and the junction held 2 bases outside the gene matches. In nucleotides, the CDR3 is TGTGCCAGCATGCTAGCGGGAACAGATACGCAGTATTTT. This translates into CASMLAGTDTQYF.

The J gene is TRBJ2-1, the V gene TRBV28, with 12 bases aligning to TRBD2. Losses at the gene ends were 9 bases for V and 5 bases for J; bases not matched to a gene: 8. The CDR3 is made up of 15 amino acids. Looked up from germline, CDR1 is MDHEN and CDR2 is SYDVKM. In DNA form, the CDR3 reads TGTGCCAGTAGACCTAGCGGGAGGGGGGACAATGAGCAGTTCTTC. It codes for CASRPSGRGDNEQFF.

This clone was observed a handful of times. Other DNA sequences within the sample encode an identical CDR3. CDR3 in DNA: TGTGCCAGCAGTTCCGGGAGCACTGAAGCTTTCTTT. Translating it yields CASSSGSTEAFF. The rearrangement uses TRBV28 and TRBJ1-1; D gene ambiguous. This CDR3 spans 12 amino acids. V was cut by 4 bases and J by 4 bases, with 7 bases left in between. Germline V gives CDR1 MDHEN, CDR2 SYDVKM.

This chain joins TRBV5-1 and TRBJ1-1; no definite D call. This CDR3 spans 14 amino acids. CDR1 SGHRS and CDR2 YFSETQ come from the germline V gene. Trimming removed 3 bases at V and 4 bases at J, with 13 bases between. CDR3 sequence (DNA): TGCGCCAGCAGCTCGGGATTATTGAGCACTGAAGCTTTCTTT. Protein product: CASSSGLLSTEAFF.

The chain recombines TRBV10-2 with TRBJ2-7; 8 bases are a match to TRBD1. Per germline, CDR1 WSHSY and CDR2 SAAADI. The CDR3 contains 12 residues. V lost 7 bases and J lost 7; bases outside the gene matches: 6. Here the CDR3 DNA reads TGCGCCAGCACTGGACAGGGCCTAGAGCAGTACTTC. This sequence encodes CASTGQGLEQYF.

This chain uses TRBV27 with TRBJ2-1; the match to TRBD1 covers 12 bases. Per germline, CDR1 MNHEY and CDR2 SMNVEV (reference sequence). V lost 5 bases and J lost 0; bases outside the gene matches: 11. The length of the CDR3 is 19 residues. CDR3 in DNA: TGTGCCAGCAGTACCGGGACAGGGGGCCCGGATAGCTCCTACAATGAGCAGTTCTTC. It specifies CASSTGTGGPDSSYNEQFF.

J is TRBJ2-7 and V is TRBV28, with D perhaps TRBD1 (6 bases). Germline V lookup: CDR1 MDHEN, CDR2 SYDVKM. The CDR3 is made up of 15 amino acids. V lost 7 bases and J lost 0, with 16 bases in between. CDR3: CASTLEVGASYEQYF. For the CDR3, the DNA is TGTGCCAGCACCCTCGAGGTGGGGGCCTCCTACGAGCAGTACTTC.

This clone was found a few times. The chain is built from TRBV4-1 and TRBJ2-1, with 8 bases lining up with TRBD1. CDR3 length equals 17 residues. The ends lost 1 base at V and 7 bases at J; junction bases unmatched: 12. Looked up from germline, CDR1 is MGHRA and CDR2 is YSYEKL. The CDR3 DNA is TGCGCCAGCAGCCAAGGGCGACAGGGGAATCCGACTAATGAGCAGTTCTTC. It codes for CASSQGRQGNPTNEQFF.

The rearrangement links TRBV10-3 to TRBJ2-5; TRBD2 matches at 9 bases. The end of the DNA aligns better with TRBJ2-7, so the J call may be wrong. This CDR3 is 14 amino acids long. The germline CDR1 and CDR2 sequences are ENHRY and SYGVKD. In nucleotides, the CDR3 is TGTGCCATCAGTGCTCTAGCGGGATACGACGAGCAGTACTTC. Translating gives CAISALAGYDEQYF.

V is TRBV9 and J is TRBJ2-3; 9 positions match TRBD2. The CDR3 is made up of 15 amino acids. V lost 6 bases and J lost 7; bases outside the gene matches: 12. From germline, CDR1 is SGDLS and CDR2 YYNGEE. The CDR3 loop is CASTREGGGANTQYF. In DNA form, the CDR3 reads TGTGCCAGCACCCGTGAGGGCGGGGGGGCCAATACGCAGTATTTT.

The chain is built from TRBV19 and TRBJ1-1; no clear D. CDR3 length equals 13 residues. The V gene lost 5 bases and the J gene lost 1 base, with 8 bases spanning the gap. Germline V gene sequence: CDR1 LNHDA, CDR2 SQIVND (reference sequence). CDR3 residues: CASSPGWNTEAFF. The CDR3 coding sequence is TGTGCCAGTAGTCCCGGGTGGAACACTGAAGCTTTCTTT.

The chain couples TRBV6-1 to TRBJ1-1; 9 bases fit TRBD1. The CDR3 covers 14 residues. With 10 bases clipped from V and 1 base from J, the junction kept 7 bases outside the gene matches. Germline V gives CDR1 MNHNS, CDR2 SASEGT. As DNA, the CDR3 is TGTGCCACCAGGGACAGGGTAACGAACACTGAAGCTTTCTTT. It yields the protein CATRDRVTNTEAFF.

V is TRBV2 and J is TRBJ1-1, with 10 bases that match TRBD1. Per the germline V gene, CDR1 is SNHLY and CDR2 is FYNNEI. V was clipped by 1 base and J by 5 bases; unmatched bases: 4. The CDR3 is made up of 15 amino acids. The CDR3 loop is CASSEETGGRTEAFF. Here the CDR3 DNA reads TGTGCCAGCAGTGAAGAGACAGGGGGCCGGACTGAAGCTTTCTTT.

The rearrangement links TRBV27 to TRBJ1-2; perhaps TRBD1 as D (6 bases). The CDR3 runs to 14 residues. V was shortened by 4 bases and J by 1 base, with 10 bases between the two germline ends. CDR1 is MNHEY, CDR2 SMNVEV, per germline (reference sequence). CDR3 sequence (DNA): TGTGCCAGCAGTTCCGGGACATTTAACTATGGCTACACCTTC. The encoded protein is CASSSGTFNYGYTF.

This clone turned up a few times. The gene calls are TRBV2 and TRBJ2-2; 14 bases fit TRBD2. Germline trimming cut 10 bases from V and 8 bases from J; bases unmatched to any gene: 6. Per the germline V gene, CDR1 is SNHLY and CDR2 is FYNNEI. The CDR3 extends over 14 amino acids. CDR3 in DNA: TGTGCCAAAGAGGGACTAGCGGGAGTAGGGGAGCTGTTTTTT. Amino acids: CAKEGLAGVGELFF.

This sequence joins TRBV5-1 and TRBJ2-1; 7 bases agree with TRBD2. J was trimmed by 3 bases and V by 0 bases; bases with no gene match: 3. The germline V gene encodes CDR1 SGHRS and CDR2 YFSETQ. The CDR3 covers 15 residues. CDR3 sequence: CASSLGLADYNEQFF. As DNA, the CDR3 is TGCGCCAGCAGCTTGGGACTAGCTGACTACAATGAGCAGTTCTTC.

The chain uses TRBV7-8 and TRBJ1-5; no clear D gene. This CDR3 is 16 amino acids long. Deletions cut 5 bases from V and 1 base from J, with 15 bases between. Germline assignment: CDR1 SGHVS and CDR2 FQNEAQ. CDR3 region: CASSPERGGSNQPQHF. The CDR3 DNA reads as TGTGCCAGCAGCCCCGAGCGGGGTGGCAGCAATCAGCCCCAGCATTTT.

The chain joins TRBV28 to TRBJ2-6; 8 nucleotides match TRBD1. The CDR3 extends over 17 amino acids. CDR1 and CDR2 (germline): MDHEN, SYDVKM. The junction had 3 bases not matched to a gene; V was cut back by 1 base and J by 1 base. CDR3: CASSLYQGASGANVLTF. In DNA form, the CDR3 reads TGTGCCAGCAGTTTATACCAGGGGGCATCTGGGGCCAACGTCCTGACTTTC. The full variable domain, in which reference TRBV28 and TRBJ2-6 provide the parts outside the CDR3, is DVKVTQSSRYLVKRTGEKVFLECVQDMDHENMFWYRQDPGLGLRLIYFSYDVKMKEKGDIPEGYSVSREKKERFSLILESASTNQTSMYLCASSLYQGASGANVLTFGAGSRLTVL.

The chain recombines TRBV6-5 with TRBJ1-1, with 7 bases fitting TRBD1. With 5 bases clipped from V and 2 bases from J, the junction kept 8 bases outside the gene matches. CDR1 and CDR2 from the germline V gene are MNHEY and SVGAGI. CDR3 size: 15 residues. The CDR3 loop reads CASSTMDRRNTEAFF. DNA for the CDR3: TGTGCCAGCAGTACCATGGACAGGAGAAACACTGAAGCTTTCTTT.

This rearrangement joins TRBV18 to TRBJ1-2; D is ambiguous. The CDR3 extends over 15 amino acids. Germline V gives CDR1 KGHSH, CDR2 LQKENI. Trimming removed 3 bases at V and 7 bases at J, with 18 bases between. CDR3 bases: TGTGCCAGCTCACCTCTCCCCGGGGAGGTGGTTGGCTACACCTTC. Translated, it gives CASSPLPGEVVGYTF. Based on the CDR3 plus reference TRBV18 and TRBJ1-2, the full variable domain is NAGVMQNPRHLVRRRGQEARLRCSPMKGHSHVYWYRQLPEEGLKFMVYLQKENIIDESGMPKERFSAEFPKEGPSILRIQQVVRGDSAAYFCASSPLPGEVVGYTFGSGTRLTVV.

The genes are TRBV7-2 and TRBJ1-1, with 7 positions matching TRBD1. The V gene's germline CDR1 is SGHTA and CDR2 FQGNSA. This CDR3 comprises 15 residues. V was clipped by 6 bases and J by 2 bases; unmatched bases: 9. CDR3: CASRPNRGDNTEAFF. CDR3 bases: TGTGCCAGCAGACCAAACAGGGGCGATAACACTGAAGCTTTCTTT.

This rearrangement joins TRBV7-6 to TRBJ2-7, with TRBD1 matching 8 bases. Germline CDR1 reads SGHVS; CDR2 reads FNYEAQ. V dropped 5 bases and J dropped 2; count of bases not matched to a gene: 8. The CDR3 length is 15 residues. The chain's CDR3 is CASSHGTGSPYEQYF. Written as DNA, the CDR3 is TGTGCCAGCAGCCACGGGACAGGATCCCCCTACGAGCAGTACTTC. The full variable domain, rest sourced from reference TRBV7-6 and TRBJ2-7, is GAGVSQSPRYKVTKRGQDVALRCDPISGHVSLYWYRQALGQGPEFLTYFNYEAQQDKSGLPNDRFSAERPEGSISTLTIQRTEQRDSAMYRCASSHGTGSPYEQYFGPGTRLTVT.

The chain employs TRBV5-1 and TRBJ2-3, with D possibly being TRBD1 (6 bases). CDR3 length: 15 residues. Per germline, CDR1 SGHRS and CDR2 YFSETQ. Trimming removed 0 bases from V and 6 bases from J, with 14 bases in between. The CDR3 is CASSLGQASIDTQYF. In nucleotides, the CDR3 is TGCGCCAGCAGCTTGGGACAGGCGAGCATCGATACGCAGTATTTT.